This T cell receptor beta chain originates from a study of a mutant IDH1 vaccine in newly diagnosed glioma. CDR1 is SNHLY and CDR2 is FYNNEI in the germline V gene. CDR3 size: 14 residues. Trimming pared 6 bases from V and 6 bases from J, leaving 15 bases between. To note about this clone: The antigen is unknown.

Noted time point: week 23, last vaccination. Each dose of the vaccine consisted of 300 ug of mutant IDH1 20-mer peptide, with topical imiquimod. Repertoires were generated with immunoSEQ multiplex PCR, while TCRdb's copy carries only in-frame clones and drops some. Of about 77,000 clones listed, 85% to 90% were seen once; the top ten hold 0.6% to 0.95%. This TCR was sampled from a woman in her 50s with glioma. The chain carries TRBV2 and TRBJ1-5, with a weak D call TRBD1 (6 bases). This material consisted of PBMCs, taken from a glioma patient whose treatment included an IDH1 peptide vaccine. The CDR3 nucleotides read TGTGCCAGCAGGGCCGTGGGGGGGCGTCAGCCCCAGCATTTT. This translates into CASRAVGGRQPQHF.